This T cell receptor beta chain was found in a study of blood T cell repertoires in COVID-19. In the study overall: Sources were T cells, B-cell-depleted T cells, or PBMCs; the material itself was cDNA or gDNA.

Germline CDR1 SGHAT, CDR2 FQNNGV. This CDR3 comprises 11 residues. Trimming removed 5 bases from V and 13 bases from J, with 12 bases in between. Clones were read by immunoSEQ multiplex PCR, and TCRdb kept only the in-frame ones, dropping some. The sample carries fewer than 400,000 clones, 85% recorded once. The specimen was PBMCs or T cells enriched from blood (not recorded which). This receptor was obtained from a woman in her 30s who had been exposed to COVID-19. This chain connects TRBV11-2 to TRBJ2-1; D may be TRBD2 (6 bases). The CDR3 nucleotides are TGTGCCAGCAGCCGTCAGACTAGACAGTTCTTC. Amino acids: CASSRQTRQFF.